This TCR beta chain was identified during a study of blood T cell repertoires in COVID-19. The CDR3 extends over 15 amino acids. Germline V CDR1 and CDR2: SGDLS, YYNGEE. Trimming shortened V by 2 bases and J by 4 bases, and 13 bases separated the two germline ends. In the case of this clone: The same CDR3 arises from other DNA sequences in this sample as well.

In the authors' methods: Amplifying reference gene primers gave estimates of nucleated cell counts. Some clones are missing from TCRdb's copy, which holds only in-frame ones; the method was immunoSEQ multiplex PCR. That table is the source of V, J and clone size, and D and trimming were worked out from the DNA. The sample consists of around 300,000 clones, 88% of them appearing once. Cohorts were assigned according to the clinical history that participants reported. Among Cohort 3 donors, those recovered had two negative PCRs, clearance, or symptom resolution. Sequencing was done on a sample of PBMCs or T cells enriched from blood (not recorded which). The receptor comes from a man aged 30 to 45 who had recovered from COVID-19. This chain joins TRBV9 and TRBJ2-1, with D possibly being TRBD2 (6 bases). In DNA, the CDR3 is TGTGCCAGCAGCGTGGTGGGGGGTACGTACAATGAGCAGTTCTTC. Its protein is CASSVVGGTYNEQFF.